Below, 26 T cell receptor beta chains from the same sample are listed, as sequenced in a study of blood T cell repertoires in COVID-19. Some clones are missing from TCRdb's copy, which holds only in-frame ones; the method was immunoSEQ multiplex PCR. The data contain about 46,000 clones, 85% to 90% of them seen just once; the ten biggest clones take up approximately 9.6%. The specimen was peripheral blood. These receptors all stem from a man in his fifties or sixties with active COVID-19.

A few counts support this clone. This sequence joins TRBV5-6 and TRBJ1-6; TRBD1 aligns across 8 bases. The CDR3 has 18 residues. CDR1 is SGHDT, CDR2 YYEEEE, per germline. With V trimmed by 4 bases and J by 9 bases, 18 bases remained unmatched. The CDR3 nucleotides are TGTGCCAGCAGCGACTGGGGGATTGGACAGGGCTTGGGTTCACCCCTCCACTTT. Translation: CASSDWGIGQGLGSPLHF.

This clone was counted a few times. The chain carries TRBV19 and TRBJ1-2; the match to TRBD1 covers 9 bases. The germline V gene has CDR1 LNHDA and CDR2 SQIVND (reference sequence). Trimming cost V 10 bases and J 3 bases; bases outside gene matches: 6. CDR3 length: 13 amino acids. Here the CDR3 reads CATEDRGHYGYTF. The CDR3 DNA is TGTGCCACTGAGGACAGGGGTCACTATGGCTACACCTTC.

The chain couples TRBV27 to TRBJ2-7, with 7 bases aligning to TRBD1. The ends lost 6 bases at V and 0 bases at J; junction bases unmatched: 8. Germline loops: CDR1 MNHEY, CDR2 SMNVEV (reference sequence). The length of the CDR3 is 15 residues. CDR3 sequence: CASRDAGTASYEQYF. The CDR3 DNA sequence: TGTGCCAGCAGAGATGCCGGGACAGCCTCCTACGAGCAGTACTTC.

The V call is TRBV10-1, the J call TRBJ2-7; TRBD2 agrees at 8 bases. J was trimmed by 4 bases and V by 11 bases; bases with no gene match: 1. This CDR3 spans 10 amino acids. The germline gives CDR1 WNHNN, CDR2 SYGVQD (reference sequence). This CDR3 reads CARGGYEQYF. DNA for the CDR3: TGCGCCCGCGGGGGGTACGAGCAGTACTTC.

This chain connects TRBV5-1 to TRBJ2-6; D may be TRBD1 (6 bases). V was trimmed by 6 bases and J by 0 bases, leaving 10 bases between them. The CDR3 covers 15 residues. Germline V gene lookup returns CDR1 SGHRS and CDR2 YFSETQ. The CDR3 is CASTAQGSGANVLTF. The CDR3 DNA reads TGCGCCAGCACCGCACAGGGCTCTGGGGCCAACGTCCTGACTTTC.

The chain has TRBV10-3 and TRBJ2-7; the D gene is possibly TRBD1 (5 bases). Looked up from germline, CDR1 is ENHRY and CDR2 is SYGVKD. Deletions cut 3 bases from V and 2 bases from J, with 11 bases between. The CDR3 extends over 14 amino acids. The CDR3 region has the DNA TGTGCCATCAGTGATCCGACAGATACCTACGAGCAGTACTTC. This sequence encodes CAISDPTDTYEQYF.

V is TRBV9 and J is TRBJ2-5, with 7 bases identical to TRBD1. Germline lookup yields CDR1 SGDLS and CDR2 YYNGEE. V lost 0 bases and J lost 5; bases outside the gene matches: 7. CDR3 size: 15 residues. The CDR3: CASSVVPDRAETQYF. In nucleotides, the CDR3 is TGTGCCAGCAGCGTAGTCCCTGACAGGGCTGAGACCCAGTACTTC.

The V and J genes are TRBV7-3 and TRBJ1-2, with D maybe TRBD1 (5 bases). V dropped 5 bases and J dropped 0 bases, with 13 bases sitting between them. The CDR3 loop spans 15 amino acids. The germline CDR1 and CDR2 sequences are SGHTA and FQGTGA. Here the CDR3 reads CASSATGPANYGYTF. As DNA, the CDR3 is TGTGCCAGCAGCGCCACAGGTCCAGCTAACTATGGCTACACCTTC.

This chain joins TRBV9 and TRBJ1-1; 7 bases map to TRBD1. Germline V CDR1 and CDR2: SGDLS, YYNGEE. V gave up 0 bases and J gave up 7 bases; unmatched junction bases: 6. The CDR3 has 14 residues. CDR3 coding DNA: TGTGCCAGCAGCGTAGCTCTCGGACAGGATGAAGCTTTCTTT. Amino acids: CASSVALGQDEAFF.

This sequence joins TRBV6-5 and TRBJ2-7; 7 nucleotides line up with TRBD1. Germline CDR1 reads MNHEY; CDR2 reads SVGAGI. Trimming took 4 bases from V and 3 from J; bases not matched to a gene: 9. The CDR3 sequence is 15 residues long. CDR3 nucleotides: TGTGCCAGCAGTTCCCCGGGACAGCCAAACTACGAGCAGTACTTC. Encoded protein: CASSSPGQPNYEQYF.

V and J are TRBV7-3 and TRBJ2-5, with 7 bases matching TRBD2. Germline assignment: CDR1 SGHTA and CDR2 FQGTGA. This CDR3 has 16 amino acids. V shed 0 bases, J shed 0 bases, and the junction held 4 bases outside the gene matches. The CDR3 reads CASSLTRTRNQETQYF. CDR3 DNA: TGTGCCAGCAGCTTAACTAGGACTAGAAACCAAGAGACCCAGTACTTC.

This sequence joins TRBV28 and TRBJ2-1; possible D gene TRBD1, 6 bases. This CDR3 has 13 residues. The V end was cut by 8 bases, the J end by 5 bases, with 13 bases between. CDR1 MDHEN and CDR2 SYDVKM come from the germline V gene. Here the CDR3 reads CASSWTENNEQFF. The CDR3 DNA reads as TGTGCCAGCTCCTGGACAGAAAACAATGAGCAGTTCTTC.

The V and J genes are TRBV25-1 and TRBJ2-3; 11 bases match TRBD1. The V and J ends lost 6 bases and 3 bases, in that order; junction bases with no gene match: 5. CDR1 is MGHDK, CDR2 SYGVNS, per germline. The CDR3 covers 15 residues. The CDR3 DNA sequence: TGTGCCAGCAGGGACCGGGACAGGGGGACAGATACGCAGTATTTT. Translation gives CASRDRDRGTDTQYF.

This clone was recorded once. The rearrangement uses TRBV7-8 and TRBJ2-3; 7 bases align to TRBD2. The CDR3 loop spans 16 amino acids. Germline loops: CDR1 SGHVS, CDR2 FQNEAQ. The junction had 12 bases not matched to a gene; V was cut back by 5 bases and J by 4 bases. The CDR3 protein is CASSPSGGWAADTQYF. The CDR3 DNA reads as TGTGCCAGCAGCCCTTCGGGGGGTTGGGCGGCAGATACGCAGTATTTT.

A few counts support this clone. The chain links TRBV3-1 (or the pseudogene TRBV3-2) to TRBJ1-2; TRBD1 matches at 8 bases. V lost 3 bases, J lost 2 bases, and 5 bases stayed unmatched. This CDR3 has 15 amino acids. The germline gives CDR1 LGHDT, CDR2 YNNKEL (reference sequence). CDR3 coding DNA: TGTGCCAGCAGCCATCAGGGGGCGATGAACTATGGCTACACCTTC. Its protein product is CASSHQGAMNYGYTF.

The V call is TRBV19, the J call TRBJ2-1, with a weak D call TRBD2 (6 bases). Germline CDR1 reads LNHDA; CDR2 reads SQIVND (reference sequence). V was cut by 2 bases and J by 0 bases, with 20 bases left in between. The CDR3 is made up of 19 amino acids. This CDR3 is CASSISPSLATRSYNEQFF. The CDR3 coding sequence is TGTGCCAGTAGTATAAGCCCCTCCCTAGCGACCCGCTCCTACAATGAGCAGTTCTTC.

The chain recombines TRBV7-9 with TRBJ2-1, with 11 bases identical to TRBD2. The CDR3 runs to 16 residues. From germline, CDR1 is SEHNR and CDR2 FQNEAQ (reference sequence). Trimming cost V 5 bases and J 6 bases; bases outside gene matches: 9. The CDR3 nucleotides read TGTGCCAGCAGCACGATCCTAGCGGGGGGACTCAATGAGCAGTTCTTC. Translation: CASSTILAGGLNEQFF.

The chain links TRBV5-1 to TRBJ2-7, with 8 bases matching TRBD1. V trimming: 4 bases; J trimming: 5 bases; junction bases outside the gene matches: 5. The CDR3 has 13 amino acids. In germline, CDR1 is SGHRS, CDR2 YFSETQ. The CDR3 region has the DNA TGCGCCAGCAGCCCTCGGACAGGGAACGAGCAGTACTTC. This codes for CASSPRTGNEQYF.

V usage is TRBV6-4 and J usage is TRBJ2-3; the D gene is possibly TRBD2 (5 bases). Germline-derived CDR1 and CDR2 are MRHNA and SNTAGT. The CDR3 has 15 residues. V was trimmed by 6 bases and J by 3 bases, leaving 16 bases between them. CDR3 sequence: CASRDGKTGTDTQYF. CDR3 bases: TGTGCCAGCAGAGACGGAAAAACGGGGACAGATACGCAGTATTTT.

This chain links TRBV4-2 with TRBJ1-1; TRBD1 agrees at 7 bases. Unmatched junction bases numbered 9, after V lost 0 bases and J lost 5 bases. CDR1 and CDR2 from the germline V gene are LGHNA and YNFKEQ. CDR3 length: 16 residues. The CDR3 loop is CASSQDIDRAETEAFF. Here the CDR3 DNA reads TGTGCCAGCAGCCAAGATATAGACAGGGCGGAAACTGAAGCTTTCTTT.

This chain connects TRBV19 to TRBJ2-1; the match to TRBD2 covers 9 bases. The germline gives CDR1 LNHDA, CDR2 SQIVND (reference sequence). The CDR3 is 15 residues long. V was pared by 5 bases and J by 8 bases, with 10 bases of the junction left unmatched. CDR3 sequence reads: CASSGGTSPRHEQFF. The CDR3 DNA is TGTGCCAGTAGTGGGGGGACTAGCCCCCGTCATGAGCAGTTCTTC.

The genes are TRBV4-3 and TRBJ2-1; TRBD2 agrees at 10 bases. The germline gives CDR1 LGHNA, CDR2 YSLEER. CDR3 size: 16 residues. V lost 4 bases and J lost 5; bases outside the gene matches: 8. CDR3 in amino acids: CASSRVTGLANNEQFF. The CDR3 nucleotides read TGCGCCAGCAGCCGAGTAACGGGACTAGCGAACAATGAGCAGTTCTTC.

J is TRBJ2-7 and V is TRBV5-1; D call uncertain. This CDR3 is built from 15 residues. Germline V lookup: CDR1 SGHRS, CDR2 YFSETQ. The V and J ends lost 5 bases and 0 bases respectively, with 15 bases between them. CDR3 nucleotide sequence: TGCGCCAGCAGTTCCGACTCGCAGAGCTCCTACGAGCAGTACTTC. It encodes CASSSDSQSSYEQYF.

The rearrangement joins TRBV3-1 (or the pseudogene TRBV3-2) to TRBJ2-7, with 8 bases matching TRBD2. V was clipped by 2 bases and J by 3 bases; unmatched bases: 9. Germline V lookup: CDR1 LGHDT, CDR2 YNNKEL (reference sequence). The CDR3 runs to 16 residues. CDR3 residues: CASSQSIGTRRYEQYF. CDR3 nucleotide sequence: TGTGCCAGCAGCCAATCGATCGGGACTAGGCGCTACGAGCAGTACTTC.

This chain joins TRBV5-4 and TRBJ1-2; 7 positions match TRBD1. The CDR3 spans 14 residues. Germline CDR1 reads SGHNT; CDR2 reads YYREEE (reference sequence). V shed 4 bases, J shed 2 bases, and the junction held 5 bases outside the gene matches. CDR3 residues: CASSKDRLNYGYTF. The CDR3 DNA reads TGTGCCAGCAGCAAGGACAGGCTGAACTATGGCTACACCTTC.

A few counts support this clone. The rearrangement uses TRBV5-6 and TRBJ1-2; D is unresolved. The V end was cut by 3 bases, the J end by 4 bases, with 7 bases between. The CDR3 contains 12 residues. Germline lookup yields CDR1 SGHDT and CDR2 YYEEEE. CDR3 protein: CASSSLFYGYTF. CDR3 DNA sequence: TGTGCCAGCAGCTCCCTGTTCTATGGCTACACCTTC.